Sequencing of this TCR beta chain was carried out in a study of tumor-infiltrating lymphocytes in primary liver carcinoma. The CDR3 runs 13 residues. The germline V gene has CDR1 SGHAT and CDR2 FQNNGV. Taking about 17-33 mg of unsorted bulk tissue, the authors co-extracted RNA and DNA. Collection of samples drew on five separate regions of each tumor. All of the tumor samples contained over 75% viable tumor cells. Using a constant-region primer together with ProtoScript II reverse transcriptase, TCR beta cDNA was made from 500 ng of total RNA. Slightly modified ARM-PCR served as the procedure for the TCR beta libraries. These libraries came from three rounds of nested multiplex PCR. The study ran its first two PCR rounds for approximately 10 cycles each, using TRBV1-TRBV30 forward primers and a C-beta reverse primer. TCRdb used MiXCR to reprocess the multiplex PCR reads, holding one entry per CDR3 protein. The sample records around 50,000 distinct CDR3 sequences, over 65% being singletons.

This TCR was recovered from a middle-aged man with primary liver carcinoma and hepatitis B virus infection. The source material was liver tumor tissue from sampling region 3. The subset denotes: tumor region T3, left-lateral pole. The chain carries TRBV11-2 and TRBJ2-1; no clear D. CDR3 sequence: CVNSLGLGNEQFF. The CDR3 DNA reads TGTGTCAACAGCCTAGGCCTAGGCAATGAGCAGTTCTTC.